This T cell receptor beta chain was documented in a study of shared T cell receptors in the human thymus. This CDR3 region has 14 residues. Per the germline V gene, CDR1 is MNHEY and CDR2 is SVGAGI. The V end lost 2 bases, the J end lost 2 bases, and 8 bases lay between the germline ends. This clone was seen a single time. TCRdb's copy holds only in-frame clones and misses some; the assay was immunoSEQ multiplex PCR. The sample has about 610,000 clones, 70% to 90% seen once; the top ten hold 0.01%. Separately, the same data were catalogued under a study of human thymus T cells. That paper adds: Corrective heart surgery yielded resections, and these provided the thymus tissue. Thymic and blood repertoires seemed to favor certain V and J genes. Related work showed strongly overlapping thymic repertoires across unrelated individuals.

The sequenced sample consisted of thymocytes. The J gene is TRBJ2-3, the V gene TRBV6-5; D remains ambiguous. The clonotype originates from a boy under three years old with a congenital heart defect. This CDR3 is CASSYNPTTDTQYF. The CDR3 DNA follows: TGTGCCAGCAGTTACAACCCTACCACAGATACGCAGTATTTT.